This entry describes one T cell receptor (beta chain). The target of this receptor is not known. It has no much larger one-base neighbor in the sample; base qualities were not kept. Including cysteine and phenylalanine, the CDR3 has 15 amino acids. Only CDR3 DNA is held: 45 bases, read in frame from base 1. V lost 2 bases and J lost 5 bases, and the count of bases not matched to a germline gene is 3. CDR1 and CDR2, per the germline V gene, are SGHTA and FQGNSA. This specimen comes from a study of blood T cell repertoires in COVID-19 (TCRdb year 2020). For the study in its entirety: Samples covering the acute and convalescent phases of COVID-19 were provided by collaborators in the United States, Italy and Spain. A de-identified subject ID, COVID-19 status, age in years and sex were almost always included in the sample metadata. The repertoires were released in a freely available public database intended as a resource for research on the immune response to SARS-CoV-2. Deeply sampled blood TCRbeta repertoires from subjects exposed to, actively infected with, or recovered from COVID-19 were included in the dataset. Where available, HLA class I and class II types were taken from metadata supplied by the sample provider and were not determined by assay-based typing. The samples were drawn from two sources: the first 160 participants of the ongoing ImmuneRACE study, and 1,000 to 1,500 subjects contributed by 6 global collaborators. The material from the prospective study consisted of cDNA or gDNA derived from T cells, B-cell-depleted T cells, or PBMCs.

TCRbeta CDR3 regions were amplified from genomic DNA by means of the immunoSEQ Assay, a bias-controlled multiplex PCR. Under the source paper's analysis protocol: Within the assay, amplification of reference gene primers was used to estimate how many nucleated cells each sample contained. To quantify the absolute abundance of each unique TCRbeta CDR3 rearrangement, sequence reads were collapsed and filtered. For each sample, productive Simpson clonality was calculated as the square root of Simpson's diversity index across productive rearrangements. The table was pulled from immuneACCESS by TCRdb, which kept in-frame rearrangements only. Such tables lose some clones; where checked, under half of the loss comes from unresolved V genes, and the rest has no known cause. The D gene and trimming were derived from the DNA, and the V and J assignments and clone size from that table. This sample holds roughly 220,000 clones; about 88% were observed only once. Around 3% of the sample comes from the top ten.

Collaborating institutions collected whole blood in K2EDTA tubes following their own protocols. For TCRbeta analysis, collaborators shipped samples in one of three forms: frozen whole blood, isolated PBMCs, or DNA extracted from either of those sample types. Broad study findings and their caveats: How much clinical and demographic metadata was included differed by source and by participant, and the metadata was provided uncurated.

This receptor was obtained from a man aged 55 to 70 with acute or convalescent COVID-19. The sequence joins TRBV7-2 to TRBJ2-1; TRBD2 aligns with 10 central bases. The sample comprised peripheral blood. The CDR3 amino acid sequence is: CASSLSGGANNEQFF. The DNA sequence follows: TGTGCCAGCAGCTTAAGCGGGGGGGCCAACAATGAGCAGTTCTTC.